This T cell receptor beta chain was sequenced in a study of blood T cells in healthy people across ages. Per germline, CDR1 SGHNT and CDR2 YYREEE (reference sequence). This CDR3 spans 13 amino acids. A second PCR, run for about 7 to 11 cycles, used a sample-barcoded 5' primer plus a J-beta primer mix. MiXCR was run by TCRdb on the 5' RACE reads, yielding one entry per CDR3 protein. The table lists hundreds of thousands of distinct CDR3 sequences, approximately 53% of them singletons. This TCR derives from a man aged 35 to 55 in good health. Material: blood. V is TRBV5-4 and J is TRBJ2-4; tentatively, D is TRBD2 (5 bases). TRBJ2-7 explains the end of the DNA better; the J call may be wrong. The DNA of the CDR3 is TGTGCCAGCAGCGCACTAGGACGTTACGAGCAGTACTTC. Translated, it gives CASSALGRYEQYF.